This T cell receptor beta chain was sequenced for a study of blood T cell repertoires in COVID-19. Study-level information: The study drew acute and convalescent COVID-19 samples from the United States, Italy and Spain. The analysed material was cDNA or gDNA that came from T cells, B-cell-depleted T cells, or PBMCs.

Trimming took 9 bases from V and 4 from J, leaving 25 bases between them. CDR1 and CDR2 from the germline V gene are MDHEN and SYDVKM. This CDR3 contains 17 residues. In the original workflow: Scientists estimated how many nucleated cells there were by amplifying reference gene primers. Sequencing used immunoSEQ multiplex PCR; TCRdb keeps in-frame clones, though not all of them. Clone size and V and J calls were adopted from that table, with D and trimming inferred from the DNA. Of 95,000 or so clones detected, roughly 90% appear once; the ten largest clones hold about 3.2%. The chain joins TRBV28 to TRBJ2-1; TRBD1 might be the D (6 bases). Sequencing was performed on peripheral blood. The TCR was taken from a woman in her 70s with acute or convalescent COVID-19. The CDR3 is CARPGQGKARNYNEQFF. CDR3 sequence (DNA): TGTGCCAGACCGGGACAAGGGAAAGCTAGAAATTACAATGAGCAGTTCTTC.